This TCR beta chain came from a study of cytomegalovirus exposure and HLA in healthy donors (TCRdb year 2017). For the study in its entirety: An earlier analysis of roughly 610 of the donors reported about 280 Gb of sequence data and 117 million unique TCR beta sequences obtained from around 180 million T cells. Roughly 300 gigabases of sequencing data and around 85 million unique TCR sequences made up an early release that covered approximately 700 HLA-typed donors. The study combined high-throughput TCR immunosequencing, statistical association of individual TCRs with disease status, and machine learning to predict cytomegalovirus infection status. The number of typed donors differed by locus: about 629-630 for A, B, C, DRB1 and DQB1; about 520 for DQA1; fewer than 610 for DPA1; and 400 to 480 for DPB1. On average, 235,054 unique TCR beta nucleotide sequences were sequenced per donor among 350 to 400 genotyped donors of the cohort, with roughly 18% of those sequences being non-productive. Alongside the repertoire data, information on donor age, sex, ethnicity and CMV serostatus was compiled. Besides the first cohort of 666 subjects, a separate validation cohort made up of roughly 120 different subjects was used. The later analysis used no new phenotypic data to find candidate immune exposures, relying instead on TCR beta sequences and their occurrence across donors. The aim of the study was to test whether cataloging public T cell receptors could identify signatures of past pathogen exposure. To decide whether each TCR beta V gene segment behaved as functional or pseudogenic, an earlier analysis of fewer than 750 of the donors relied on high-throughput TCR beta sequencing. In a later genetic analysis, genome-wide SNP genotypes for about three fifths of the roughly 670 donors were used, and that subset was treated as a discovery cohort. Every repertoire in the discovery cohort had been generated on one and the same sequencing platform. Of the approximately 400 genotyped donors, 70% to 90% were placed in the genetic ancestry cluster associated with self-reported Caucasian donors. Because of strong linkage in the cohort, roughly 5 DR-DQ haplotypes were treated as single units for association and clustering. HLA typing covered class I and class II loci at four-digit resolution. The study used immunosequencing to profile the T cell repertoires of several hundred subjects and linked those repertoires to cytomegalovirus serostatus. In a later analysis, previously published TCR beta repertoires from fewer than 750 donors were re-analyzed and high-resolution HLA genotyping was added so that TCR occurrence patterns could be studied.

Points the paper makes about the study in general: Three of the identified cytomegalovirus-associated TCR beta chains were confirmed in vitro to be specific for cytomegalovirus antigens. Cytomegalovirus status was reported to be diagnosed by the classifier with high specificity and sensitivity in both the original and validation cohorts. A later analysis reported that several top co-occurrence clusters appeared linked to parvovirus B19, influenza, CMV and Epstein-Barr virus. Assigning TCR associations to individual alleles was difficult when HLA alleles, especially DR and DQ, strongly co-occurred. Because counts were too low, roughly 18 rarely observed V segments, including chromosome 9 orphons, were left out of the earlier analysis of 587 of the donors. Immune exposure information for the cohort was limited to CMV serostatus. According to a later analysis, most CMV-associated TCR beta chains appeared to be HLA-restricted, and the HLA associations seemed to be driven largely by CMV exposure. The sequencing pipeline was judged likely to have produced a cluster of highly shared sequence variants as a technical artifact. Because the 87-base-pair reads could not distinguish some IMGT-functional V segments, including TRBV6-2 and TRBV6-3, those segments were excluded. Most TCR sequences were observed very rarely across donors, whereas some public TCRs were present in many individuals. A later genetic analysis associated a missense DCLRE1C variant with V-gene and J-gene trimming of TCR beta chains, and an independent cohort replicated the association. A further reported finding was that TCR beta sequences accurately predicted the HLA-A and HLA-B alleles for most subjects in the first cohort. Because HLA typing was unavailable for some donors at each locus, only the typed subset was used in association tests. In a later analysis, HLA-associated TCR beta chains were found to be more clonally expanded and to have lower generation probabilities than equally common non-associated chains. According to a later genetic analysis, donors in an Asian-associated ancestry cluster had fewer N-insertions in productive TCRs than the approximately 700-donor mean. In an earlier analysis of around 500 of the donors, most TCR beta V segments appeared in productive rearrangements about 87% or about 30% of the time, broadly matching IMGT annotations. According to a later analysis, TCR association rates differed among HLA loci, with DRB1 alleles showing the most associated TCRs and HLA-C alleles showing the fewest. In the study, 150 to 200 TCR beta chains were listed as associated with cytomegalovirus. Roughly uniform sequencing depth across donors was assumed in presence/absence analyses, although this assumption may not hold. In a later analysis, over 15,000 TCR beta sequences were associated with specific HLA alleles at a false discovery rate of 0.05. This cohort had only TCR beta chains sequenced, and the lack of alpha or paired-chain data limited which features could be detected. The authors suggested that the approach could potentially be generalized to other disease states and immunological phenotypes. Linkage disequilibrium might explain the correlated functional status among segregating V segments, but an unknown experimental factor could not be ruled out.

CDR1 and CDR2 are drawn from the germline V gene: SGHAT, FQNNGV. At the junction V is shortened by 0 bases and J by 7 bases, with 16 bases in between. Its CDR3 holds 15 amino acids, cysteine through valine. The CDR3 DNA has 45 bases and is translated from base 1. The cohort was made up of around 720 healthy bone marrow donors. Cohort members were all nominally healthy when sampled, although unrecorded immune exposures were likely present. The donor tested CMV seronegative, placing the donor among the 350 to 400 seronegative members of the cohort. Each donor provided a peripheral blood sample, and peripheral blood mononuclear cells were used for TCR beta sequencing. Genomic DNA extraction from the blood cell samples was performed with the Qiagen DNeasy Blood Extraction Kit. As to this clone: The antigen it recognizes is unknown. No qualities accompany the bases; no much larger clone lies one base away.

Libraries were prepared through the immunoSEQ multiplex PCR assay. The multiplex PCR relied on a mix of 60 forward primers for TCR Vbeta segments and 13 reverse primers for TCR Jbeta segments. The CDR3 region of rearranged TCR beta genes was amplified from genomic DNA with a multiplex PCR assay. On the Illumina HiSeq System, the amplified TCR beta libraries were sequenced as 87-base-pair reads. Per the authors' processing: A later analysis counted some 74 million unique TCR beta chains across the 666 repertoires, and roughly 10 million of these chains were shared by at least two donors. To remove PCR and sequencing errors, raw reads were error-corrected and collapsed into unique sequences using a nearest-neighbor algorithm that merged closely related sequences. To assign V, D and J gene segments, CDR3 sequences were aligned to IMGT reference sequences. For a sequence to be retained, a match of at least six nucleotides was required to both a V gene segment and a J gene segment. Rearrangements were classified as productive when the CDR3 lacked stop codons and remained in frame with V and J, and all other rearrangements were classified as non-productive. CDR3 was defined according to IMGT convention as the region running from the second conserved V-encoded cysteine to the conserved J-encoded phenylalanine. Sequences without an unambiguous match to a single V gene segment were excluded from the earlier analysis of about 600 of the donors. An earlier analysis of fewer than 650 of the donors classified V segments as functional when productive rearrangements were above 56.7% and as segregating when the standard deviation between donors was above 5%. A statistical classification framework was built to diagnose cytomegalovirus status from the catalog of TCR beta chain sequences. A later analysis assigned V and J genes by comparing TCR nucleotide sequences with IMGT/GENE-DB human TR gene sequences. Using the TCRdist pipeline, a later analysis assigned CDR3 sequences along with most-parsimonious VDJ recombination scenarios. A later analysis defined each TCR beta chain by its CDR3 amino acid sequence plus V-gene family, and excluded reads lacking a unique V-gene family. To address suspected cross-contamination and a sequencing artifact, a later analysis removed roughly 580 highly shared, low-generation-probability nucleotide sequences. In a later analysis, a clonal expansion index for each public chain was calculated from normalized within-repertoire ranks of inferred template counts. Generation probabilities in a later analysis came from a VDJ recombination model fitted to out-of-frame rearrangements, and those results were checked against IGoR. Hypergeometric tests were used in a later analysis to score TCR-TCR, TCR-HLA and TCR-CMV co-occurrence, with a repertoire-size bias correction applied to the TCR pairs. A later analysis estimated false discovery rates by permuting HLA or CMV assignments 20 times. In a later analysis, co-occurring TCRs were grouped using DBSCAN, with TCRdist sequence similarity added in when clustering inside HLA-allele-positive subsets. Repertoires with fewer than 30,000 or more than 120,000 public chains were left out of co-occurrence clustering, as were a handful of repertoires with anomalous nucleotide sharing. Held by TCRdb, this immuneACCESS table contains in-frame sequences only and omits some clones. Under half of the omission traces to an unresolved V gene where checked; the cause of the rest is unknown. That table supplies the V and J calls and clone size; D and trimming were determined from the DNA. The sample data list roughly 62,000 clones, and 65% to 80% of these were observed just once. The leading ten clones occupy under 7% of the sample.

The sample taken for sequencing was PBMCs. The receptor's source is a woman between 25 and 40 years old in good health and CMV-seronegative. This receptor chain uses TRBV11-2 and TRBJ2-7, with the identity of the D gene unclear. The CDR3 amino acid sequence is: CASSLDWPRGEEQYV. The DNA sequence is TGTGCCAGCAGCTTAGATTGGCCAAGAGGTGAAGAGCAGTACGTC.